This T cell receptor (beta chain) appears in the sequencing data of a study of identical twins. This CDR3 region has 12 residues. Deletions cut 3 bases from V and 9 bases from J, with 9 bases between. Germline V gene sequence: CDR1 MDHEN, CDR2 SYDVKM. MiXCR, run by TCRdb on the 5' RACE reads, gives a single entry per CDR3 protein. This table holds around 510,000 distinct CDR3 sequences, 14% found once. This clonotype was counted between two and nine times. No antigen is known for it. Study findings and constraints: The study reached conclusions through statistical analysis that was cross-sectional, not following the same donors.

These same data were also listed under a study on yellow fever vaccine responses in identical twins.

This chain joins TRBV28 and TRBJ1-5; no reliable D call. Sample: CD4+ T cells sorted from blood. This receptor was obtained from a woman aged 18-35 years in good health. CDR3 DNA: TGTGCCAGCAGTTTGGAACTGGGGCCCCAGCATTTT. Translation gives CASSLELGPQHF.